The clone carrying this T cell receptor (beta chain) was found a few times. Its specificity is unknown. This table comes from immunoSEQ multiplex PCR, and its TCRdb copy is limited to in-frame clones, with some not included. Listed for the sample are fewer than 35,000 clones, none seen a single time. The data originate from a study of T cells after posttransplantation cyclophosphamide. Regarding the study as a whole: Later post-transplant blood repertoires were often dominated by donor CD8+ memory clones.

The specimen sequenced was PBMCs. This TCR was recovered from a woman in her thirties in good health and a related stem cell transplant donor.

The CDR3 spells CASSPQGQLNTEAFF. CDR3 coding DNA: TGTGCCAGCTCACCTCAAGGACAGCTGAACACTGAAGCTTTCTTT. The chain is built from TRBV18 and TRBJ1-1; D possibly corresponds to TRBD1 (6 bases). V lost 3 bases and J lost 0, with 11 bases in between. Germline CDR1 and CDR2: KGHSH and LQKENI. The CDR3 totals 15 residues.